This T cell receptor (beta chain) was profiled in a study of metastatic and nonmetastatic thyroid tumors. TCRdb called clones again from the PCR reads with MiXCR. Of around 6,100 clones in the sample, approximately 32% were seen once. CDR1 MNHNS and CDR2 SASEGT come from the germline V gene. V was clipped by 10 bases and J by 6 bases, with 19 bases between them. This CDR3 spans 13 amino acids. This clone has only a few counts. No patient had received any treatment before thyroid surgery. Sequenced: adjacent normal tissue. The source of this sequence is a female donor with papillary thyroid cancer or a benign thyroid nodule (not recorded which). Some clones in this sample may be carry-over from other donors' samples. The rearrangement uses TRBV6-1 and TRBJ2-7; no firm D call. In nucleotides, the CDR3 is TGTGCCACCTCTAGGCCTCCTATGGGCGAGCAGTACTTC. Translating gives CATSRPPMGEQYF.